This passage covers 27 T cell receptor beta chains from one sample sequenced in a study of T cells in Graves' hyperthyroidism and ophthalmopathy. Amplified TCR beta CDR3 regions derived from RNA transcripts. TCR CDR3 underwent first-round RT-PCR with the HTBI primer set. TCRdb ran MiXCR on the multiplex PCR reads and lists one entry per CDR3 protein. This sample has more than 350,000 distinct CDR3 sequences, with approximately 15% found just once. The material sequenced was blood. Receptor source: a woman aged 25-40 years with Graves' hyperthyroidism.

V gene TRBV7-9 combines with J gene TRBJ2-1; the match to TRBD2 covers 11 bases. Germline assignment: CDR1 SEHNR and CDR2 FQNEAQ (reference sequence). This CDR3 is built from 15 residues. V lost 8 bases to trimming and J lost 1 base; unmatched junction nucleotides: 4. CDR3 region: CASGTSGSSYNEQFF. DNA of the CDR3: TGTGCCAGCGGTACTAGCGGGAGTTCCTACAATGAGCAGTTCTTC.

Note on this clonotype: Possible read error: a much larger clone is one base away. The chain carries TRBV24-1 and TRBJ2-5; D may be TRBD1 or TRBD2 (5 bases each). This CDR3 is built from 17 residues. Germline CDR1 KGHDR, CDR2 SFDVKD. V was shortened by 2 bases and J by 1 base, with 16 bases between the two germline ends. CDR3 DNA sequence: TGTGCCACCAGTGATTCGGGGCCAATATTTACCCAAGAGACCCAGTACTTC. Its protein is CATSDSGPIFTQETQYF.

This clonotype was observed at least ten times. V usage is TRBV2 and J usage is TRBJ1-5; a weak D match, TRBD1 (6 bases). Germline CDR1 and CDR2: SNHLY and FYNNEI. V lost 6 bases to trimming and J lost 0 bases, with 9 bases between them. CDR3 size: 14 residues. The CDR3 nucleotides read TGTGCCAGCAGCATGACAGGTAGCAATCAGCCCCAGCATTTT. It codes for CASSMTGSNQPQHF.

This clonotype was observed a few times. In DNA form, the CDR3 reads TGTGCCAGCAGTCCCGCGGGTGGGACTAGCGACACCGGGGAGCTGTTTTTT. Residues: CASSPAGGTSDTGELFF. The chain combines TRBV6-2 or TRBV6-3 with TRBJ2-2, with 10 bases matching TRBD2. Germline V gene sequence: CDR1 MNHEY, CDR2 SVGEGT. The CDR3 totals 17 residues. The V gene end was trimmed by 5 bases and the J gene end by 3 bases; junction bases not matched to a gene: 9.

Only a few counts were recorded for this clonotype. This chain uses TRBV20-1 with TRBJ1-4; D remains unclear. CDR3 length: 13 amino acids. CDR1 DFQATT and CDR2 SNEGSKA come from the germline V gene (reference sequence). V lost 3 bases and J lost 8, with 13 bases in between. The CDR3 protein is CSASGQKGEKLFF. The CDR3 DNA reads TGCAGTGCTAGTGGGCAGAAGGGCGAAAAACTGTTTTTT.

This clonotype was counted at least ten times. The J gene is TRBJ2-5, the V gene TRBV2; D is possibly TRBD2 (6 bases). The germline CDR1 and CDR2 sequences are SNHLY and FYNNEI. This CDR3 is built from 15 residues. Trimming took off 0 bases at V and 5 bases at J, with 13 bases between the two ends. In DNA, the CDR3 is TGTGCCAGCAGTGAAGCGGGAACTAGCTTGGAGACCCAGTACTTC. Translation: CASSEAGTSLETQYF. Together with reference TRBV2 and TRBJ2-5, the CDR3 gives the full variable domain: EPEVTQTPSHQVTQMGQEVILRCVPISNHLYFYWYRQILGQKVEFLVSFYNNEISEKSEIFDDQFSVERPDGSNFTLKIRSTKLEDSAMYFCASSEAGTSLETQYFGPGTRLLVL.

This clonotype was recorded at least ten times. V gene TRBV7-3 combines with J gene TRBJ1-1; possibly TRBD1 for D (6 bases). This CDR3 is 15 amino acids long. The germline V gene encodes CDR1 SGHTA and CDR2 FQGTGA. V gave up 1 base and J gave up 4 bases, with 13 bases separating them. The DNA for the CDR3 is TGTGCCAGCAGCTTAATGGGGGGGCTAGGCACTGAAGCTTTCTTT. It yields the protein CASSLMGGLGTEAFF.

In its sample, this clonotype was seen many times. The gene calls are TRBV11-2 and TRBJ2-1; D ambiguous. This CDR3 is built from 14 residues. The germline V gene has CDR1 SGHAT and CDR2 FQNNGV. Trimming removed 5 bases at V and 0 bases at J, with 8 bases between. CDR3 DNA sequence: TGTGCCAGCAGCCCGGCCCTCTCCTACAATGAGCAGTTCTTC. Its translation is CASSPALSYNEQFF.

This clonotype came up once. This sequence may be a read error, since a much larger clone differs from it by one base. The rearrangement links TRBV5-1 to TRBJ2-7; no reliable D call. Germline V CDR1 and CDR2: SGHRS, YFSETQ. This CDR3 is built from 15 residues. CDR3 sequence: CASSLGVSLTYGQYF. The CDR3 nucleotides are TGCGCCAGCAGCTTGGGTGTCTCGCTGACCTACGGGCAGTACTTC.

This clonotype was observed many times. The chain links TRBV24-1 to TRBJ2-3; D gene uncertain. The germline V gene has CDR1 KGHDR and CDR2 SFDVKD. Trimming cost V 5 bases and J 4 bases, with 12 bases left between them. CDR3 size: 14 residues. CDR3 region: CATSGSHVPDTQYF. Written as DNA, the CDR3 is TGTGCCACCAGTGGGAGTCACGTACCAGATACGCAGTATTTT.

Only a few counts were recorded for this clonotype. The chain has TRBV28 and TRBJ1-5; D is possibly TRBD1 (6 bases). The CDR3 sequence is 17 residues long. V lost 5 bases and J lost 4, with 21 bases in between. The germline V gene encodes CDR1 MDHEN and CDR2 SYDVKM. The chain's CDR3 is CASSIPSGGGRNQPQHF. The CDR3 region has the DNA TGTGCCAGCAGTATCCCTTCTGGGGGGGGCCGAAATCAGCCCCAGCATTTT.

This clonotype appeared a few times. The genes are TRBV27 and TRBJ2-2; possible D gene TRBD2, 6 bases. Trimming removed 2 bases at V and 4 bases at J, with 8 bases between. The CDR3 totals 14 residues. Germline V CDR1 and CDR2: MNHEY, SMNVEV (reference sequence). Here the CDR3 reads CASSLAGITGELFF. Here the CDR3 DNA reads TGTGCCAGCAGTTTAGCGGGAATCACCGGGGAGCTGTTTTTT.

This clonotype was detected many times. The V and J genes are TRBV10-3 and TRBJ1-1; no reliable D call. The CDR3 spans 14 residues. The V end was cut by 3 bases, the J end by 0 bases, with 8 bases between. In germline, CDR1 is ENHRY, CDR2 SYGVKD. CDR3 nucleotides: TGTGCCATCAGTGAATCAGAGATGAACACTGAAGCTTTCTTT. Its translation is CAISESEMNTEAFF.

This sequence joins TRBV9 and TRBJ2-5, with 10 positions matching TRBD2. Per germline, CDR1 SGDLS and CDR2 YYNGEE. Trimming at V came to 2 bases and at J to 5 bases, leaving 6 bases not matched to a gene. CDR3 size: 15 residues. The CDR3 region has the DNA TGTGCCAGCAGCGTTCTAGCGGGAGCTATGGAGACCCAGTACTTC. Its protein product is CASSVLAGAMETQYF.

In this sample, this clonotype turned up a few times. V gene TRBV6-1 combines with J gene TRBJ1-5; no definite D call. V was shortened by 6 bases and J by 3 bases, with 9 bases between the two germline ends. Germline CDR1 MNHNS, CDR2 SASEGT. The CDR3 spans 13 residues. This chain's CDR3 is CASREDFNQPQHF. As DNA, the CDR3 is TGTGCCAGCAGGGAGGATTTCAATCAGCCCCAGCATTTT.

This clonotype has at least ten counts. This chain connects TRBV3-1 to TRBJ2-2; D is uncertain. The CDR3 consists of 12 residues. The germline gives CDR1 LGHDT, CDR2 YNNKEL (reference sequence). Trimming stripped 4 bases from V and 8 bases from J, with 8 bases between. CDR3 region: CASSLNYGELFF. The DNA for the CDR3 is TGTGCCAGCAGCCTGAATTATGGGGAGCTGTTTTTT.

A word on this clonotype: A read error may explain this, as a much larger clone is one base away. The rearrangement links TRBV7-6 to TRBJ2-7; 9 nucleotides align to TRBD2. Germline V CDR1 and CDR2: SGHVS, FNYEAQ. The CDR3 loop spans 15 amino acids. Losses at the gene ends were 8 bases for V and 7 bases for J; bases not matched to a gene: 15. For the CDR3, the DNA is TGTGCCAGCGGACTGATAGCGGGAGCTACGGATGAGCAGTACTTC. Protein: CASGLIAGATDEQYF.

The V gene is TRBV16, the J gene TRBJ2-7, with D tentatively TRBD2 (6 bases). V shed 4 bases and J shed 7 bases, with 14 bases lying between them. The CDR3 sequence is 13 residues long. The germline V gene encodes CDR1 KGHSY and CDR2 FQNENV. The CDR3 region has the DNA TGTGCCAGCAGCCCTGGAGGGTTGAGTGAGCAGTACTTC. Translation: CASSPGGLSEQYF. The full variable domain, rest sourced from reference TRBV16 and TRBJ2-7, is GEEVAQTPKHLVRGEGQKAKLYCAPIKGHSYVFWYQQVLKNEFKFLISFQNENVFDETGMPKERFSAKCLPNSPCSLEIQATKLEDSAVYFCASSPGGLSEQYFGPGTRLTVT.

This clonotype was picked up a small number of times. The chain combines TRBV5-4 with TRBJ2-1, with D perhaps being TRBD1 or TRBD2 (5 bases each). Germline values: CDR1 SGHNT, CDR2 YYREEE (reference sequence). This CDR3 contains 16 residues. V was trimmed by 3 bases and J by 6 bases, leaving 19 bases between them. The DNA of the CDR3 is TGTGCCAGCAGCTCCGCCGAGGGCAGGGTGGGCAATGAGCAGTTCTTC. Its translation is CASSSAEGRVGNEQFF.

The table lists this clonotype with many counts. This chain uses TRBV29-1 with TRBJ2-3, with 7 nucleotides matching TRBD2. Trimming took 6 bases from V and 3 from J; bases not matched to a gene: 18. The CDR3 loop spans 17 amino acids. Germline lookup yields CDR1 SQVTM and CDR2 ANQGSEA. CDR3: CSVAPFRASGTTDTQYF. The CDR3 DNA is TGCAGCGTCGCACCGTTCCGAGCGAGCGGGACGACAGATACGCAGTATTTT.

This clonotype was observed at least ten times. CDR3 nucleotide sequence: TGTGCCAGCAGCCTCGGACTAGCGGGAGGGCCGGTCCACGAGCAGTACTTC. It specifies CASSLGLAGGPVHEQYF. The genes are TRBV3-1 and TRBJ2-7; TRBD2 matches 15 bases. This CDR3 spans 17 amino acids. The V gene end was trimmed by 4 bases and the J gene end by 5 bases; junction bases not matched to a gene: 9. Germline CDR1 reads LGHDT; CDR2 reads YNNKEL (reference sequence).

This clonotype has ten or more counts. CDR3 DNA: TGTGCCAGCAGCCGGTGGGGACAGGGGGCTCGATACGAGCAGTACTTC. Amino acid sequence: CASSRWGQGARYEQYF. The chain combines TRBV6-1 with TRBJ2-7, with TRBD1 matching over 12 bases. J gave up 4 bases and V 6 bases, and 10 bases lay outside the gene matches. Germline CDR1 is MNHNS and CDR2 is SASEGT. The CDR3 is 16 amino acids.

This chain uses TRBV5-1 with TRBJ1-6; D ambiguous. The CDR3 is 15 amino acids. V lost 4 bases to trimming and J lost 4 bases, with 12 bases between them. Germline lookup yields CDR1 SGHRS and CDR2 YFSETQ. As DNA, the CDR3 is TGCGCCAGCAGCCCGCCGTTGCAGTATAATTCACCCCTCCACTTT. It is translated as CASSPPLQYNSPLHF.

This clonotype was recorded many times. This chain joins TRBV11-2 and TRBJ2-7; D is unresolved. From germline, CDR1 is SGHAT and CDR2 FQNNGV. The CDR3 spans 13 residues. V was cut by 3 bases and J by 1 base, with 7 bases left in between. The CDR3 loop is CASSFSPSYEQYF. For the CDR3, the DNA is TGTGCCAGCAGCTTTAGCCCTTCCTACGAGCAGTACTTC.

This clonotype was seen ten or more times. This chain joins TRBV6-1 and TRBJ2-3, with a weak D call TRBD1 (5 bases). V shed 1 base and J shed 7 bases, with 6 bases lying between them. This CDR3 spans 12 amino acids. Germline-derived CDR1 and CDR2 are MNHNS and SASEGT. CDR3: CASSEGGYTQYF. In DNA, the CDR3 is TGTGCCAGCAGTGAAGGGGGCTATACGCAGTATTTT.

The chain couples TRBV30 to TRBJ1-2; perhaps TRBD1 as D (5 bases). Germline CDR1 reads GTSNPN; CDR2 reads SVGIG (reference sequence). The CDR3 has 14 residues. The V and J ends lost 0 bases and 4 bases respectively, with 12 bases between them. The CDR3 nucleotides read TGTGCCTGGAGTGTACAAGGGCAGGGCTATGGCTACACCTTC. As protein: CAWSVQGQGYGYTF.

There are many counts of this clonotype. The V gene is TRBV12-3 or TRBV12-4, the J gene TRBJ1-5; D is ambiguous. Deletions cut 5 bases from V and 6 bases from J, with 11 bases between. This CDR3 is 13 amino acids long. CDR3 residues: CASSIRSGQPQHF. CDR3 coding DNA: TGTGCCAGCAGTATCCGATCGGGTCAGCCCCAGCATTTT.